This TCR beta chain came from a study of blood T cell repertoires in COVID-19. On the study more broadly: The United States, Italy and Spain provided the acute and convalescent COVID-19 samples. The cDNA or gDNA used as material had been derived from T cells, B-cell-depleted T cells, or PBMCs.

Source study methods: Researchers report that nucleated cell counts were estimated from reference gene primer amplification. Only in-frame clones appear in the TCRdb table, and some are missing; sequencing was by immunoSEQ multiplex PCR. V, J and clone size were drawn from that table, and D and trimming were deduced from the DNA. This sample has over 300,000 clones, with roughly 88% found just once. With V trimmed by 8 bases and J by 0 bases, 4 bases remained unmatched. Germline V gene lookup returns CDR1 MNHEY and CDR2 SMNVEV (reference sequence). The CDR3 contains 15 residues. The sample consisted of peripheral blood. The receptor was derived from a woman aged 50 to 65 with acute or convalescent COVID-19. V is TRBV27 and J is TRBJ1-6; TRBD1 agrees at 7 bases. The CDR3 is CASFRTGSYNSPLHF. The CDR3 nucleotides read TGTGCCAGCTTCCGGACAGGCTCCTATAATTCACCCCTCCACTTT.